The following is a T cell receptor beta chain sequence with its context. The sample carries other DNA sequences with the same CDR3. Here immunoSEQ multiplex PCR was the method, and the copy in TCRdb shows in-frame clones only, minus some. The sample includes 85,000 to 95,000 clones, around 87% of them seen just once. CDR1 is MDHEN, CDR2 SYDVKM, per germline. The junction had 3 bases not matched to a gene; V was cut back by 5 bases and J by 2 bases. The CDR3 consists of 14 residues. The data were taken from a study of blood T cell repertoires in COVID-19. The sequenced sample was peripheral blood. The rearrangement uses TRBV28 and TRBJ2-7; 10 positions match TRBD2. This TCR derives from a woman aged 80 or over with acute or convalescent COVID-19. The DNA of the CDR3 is TGTGCCAGCAGTAGGACTAGCGGTACCTACGAGCAGTACTTC. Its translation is CASSRTSGTYEQYF.